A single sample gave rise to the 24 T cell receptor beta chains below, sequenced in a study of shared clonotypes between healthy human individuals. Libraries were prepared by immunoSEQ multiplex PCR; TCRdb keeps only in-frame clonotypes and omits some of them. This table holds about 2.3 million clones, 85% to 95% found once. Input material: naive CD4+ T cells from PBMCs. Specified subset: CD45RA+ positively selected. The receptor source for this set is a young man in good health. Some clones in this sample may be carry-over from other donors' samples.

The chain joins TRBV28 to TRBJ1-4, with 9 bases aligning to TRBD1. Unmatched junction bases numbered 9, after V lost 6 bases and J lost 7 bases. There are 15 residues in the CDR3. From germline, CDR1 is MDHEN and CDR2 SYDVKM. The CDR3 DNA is TGTGCCAGCAGCAGGGCGGGACAGGGAGGTGAAAAACTGTTTTTT. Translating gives CASSRAGQGGEKLFF.

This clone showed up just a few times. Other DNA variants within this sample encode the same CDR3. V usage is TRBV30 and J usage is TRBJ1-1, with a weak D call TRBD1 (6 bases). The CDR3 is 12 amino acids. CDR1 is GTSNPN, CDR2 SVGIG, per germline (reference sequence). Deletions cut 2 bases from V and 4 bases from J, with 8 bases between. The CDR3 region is CAWSRGGTEAFF. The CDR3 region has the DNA TGTGCCTGGAGTAGGGGGGGCACTGAAGCTTTCTTT.

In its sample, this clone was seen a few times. For the CDR3, the DNA is TGTGCCAGCAGTGAAGCGGCCAGGGGGAACACTGAAGCTTTCTTT. Protein sequence: CASSEAARGNTEAFF. This chain joins TRBV2 and TRBJ1-1; maybe TRBD1 (6 bases). V gave up 0 bases and J gave up 1 base, with 9 bases separating them. From germline, CDR1 is SNHLY and CDR2 FYNNEI. The CDR3 consists of 15 residues.

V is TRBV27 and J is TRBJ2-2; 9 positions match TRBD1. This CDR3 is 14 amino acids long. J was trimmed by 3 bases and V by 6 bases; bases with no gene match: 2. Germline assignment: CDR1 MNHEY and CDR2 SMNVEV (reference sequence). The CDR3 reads CASRRQGDTGELFF. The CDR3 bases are TGTGCCAGCAGGAGACAGGGGGACACCGGGGAGCTGTTTTTT.

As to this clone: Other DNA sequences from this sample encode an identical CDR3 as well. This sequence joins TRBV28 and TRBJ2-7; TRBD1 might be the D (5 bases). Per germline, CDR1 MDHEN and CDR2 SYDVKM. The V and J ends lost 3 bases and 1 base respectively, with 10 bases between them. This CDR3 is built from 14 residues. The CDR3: CASSLEQGSYEQYF. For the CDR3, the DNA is TGTGCCAGCAGTTTGGAGCAGGGATCCTACGAGCAGTACTTC. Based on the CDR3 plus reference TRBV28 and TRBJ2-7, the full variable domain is DVKVTQSSRYLVKRTGEKVFLECVQDMDHENMFWYRQDPGLGLRLIYFSYDVKMKEKGDIPEGYSVSREKKERFSLILESASTNQTSMYLCASSLEQGSYEQYFGPGTRLTVT.

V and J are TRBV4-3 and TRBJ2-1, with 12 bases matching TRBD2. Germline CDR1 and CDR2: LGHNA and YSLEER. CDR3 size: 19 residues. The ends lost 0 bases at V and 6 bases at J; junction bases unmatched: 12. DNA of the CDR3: TGCGCCAGCAGCCAAGATCCTCCACCGACTAGCGGGAGTTCCAATGAGCAGTTCTTC. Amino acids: CASSQDPPPTSGSSNEQFF.

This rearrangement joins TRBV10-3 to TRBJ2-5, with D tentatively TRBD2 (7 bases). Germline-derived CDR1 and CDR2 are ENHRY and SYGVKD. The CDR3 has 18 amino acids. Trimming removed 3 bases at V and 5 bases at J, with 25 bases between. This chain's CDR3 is CAISEGGGDGGARETQYF. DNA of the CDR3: TGTGCCATCAGTGAAGGGGGAGGGGATGGCGGGGCAAGGGAGACCCAGTACTTC.

The CDR3 reads CASSVGTGVSADTQYF. The CDR3 nucleotides are TGTGCCAGCAGCGTTGGGACAGGGGTTAGCGCAGATACGCAGTATTTT. V is TRBV9 and J is TRBJ2-3, with 10 nucleotides matching TRBD1. Germline V gene sequence: CDR1 SGDLS, CDR2 YYNGEE. There are 16 residues in the CDR3. The trim removed 2 bases at V and 4 bases at J, leaving 7 bases unmatched.

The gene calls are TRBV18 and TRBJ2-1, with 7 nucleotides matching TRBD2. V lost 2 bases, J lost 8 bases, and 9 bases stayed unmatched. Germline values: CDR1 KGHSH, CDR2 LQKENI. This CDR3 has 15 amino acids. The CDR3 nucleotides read TGTGCCAGCTCACCAGGGGGGAGGGCCGGGCATGAGCAGTTCTTC. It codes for CASSPGGRAGHEQFF.

The CDR3 nucleotides are TGTGCCAGCAGCTGGACTAGCGGGAACCCTGGGGCGCAGTATTTT. Its protein product is CASSWTSGNPGAQYF. The chain combines TRBV11-2 with TRBJ2-3; 12 bases are shared with TRBD2. The CDR3 runs 15 residues. CDR1 is SGHAT, CDR2 FQNNGV, per germline. Trimming took 4 bases from V and 10 from J; bases not matched to a gene: 9.

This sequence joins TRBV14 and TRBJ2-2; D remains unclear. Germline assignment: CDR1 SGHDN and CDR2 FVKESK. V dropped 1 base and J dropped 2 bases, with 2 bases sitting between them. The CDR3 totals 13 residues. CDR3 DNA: TGTGCCAGCAGCCAAGTTAACACCGGGGAGCTGTTTTTT. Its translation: CASSQVNTGELFF.

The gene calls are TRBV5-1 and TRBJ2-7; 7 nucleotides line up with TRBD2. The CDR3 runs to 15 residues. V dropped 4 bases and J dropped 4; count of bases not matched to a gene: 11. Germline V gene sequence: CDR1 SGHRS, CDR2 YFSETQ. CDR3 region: CASSPTAGAGYEQYF. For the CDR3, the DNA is TGCGCCAGCAGCCCGACGGCGGGAGCCGGTTACGAGCAGTACTTC.

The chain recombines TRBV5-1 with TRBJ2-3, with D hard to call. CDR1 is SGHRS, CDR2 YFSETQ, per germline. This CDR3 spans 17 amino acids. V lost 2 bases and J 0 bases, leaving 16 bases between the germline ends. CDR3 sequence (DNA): TGCGCCAGCAGCTTCATGGCCGAAGGGCCTAGCACAGATACGCAGTATTTT. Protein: CASSFMAEGPSTDTQYF.

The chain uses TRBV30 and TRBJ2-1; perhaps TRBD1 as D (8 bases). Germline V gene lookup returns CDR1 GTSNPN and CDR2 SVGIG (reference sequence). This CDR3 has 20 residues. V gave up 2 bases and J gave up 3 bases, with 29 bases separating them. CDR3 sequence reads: CAWSLRGLGSGMRGYNEQFF. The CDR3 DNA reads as TGTGCCTGGAGTCTCAGGGGGCTAGGGAGCGGGATGAGGGGCTACAATGAGCAGTTCTTC.

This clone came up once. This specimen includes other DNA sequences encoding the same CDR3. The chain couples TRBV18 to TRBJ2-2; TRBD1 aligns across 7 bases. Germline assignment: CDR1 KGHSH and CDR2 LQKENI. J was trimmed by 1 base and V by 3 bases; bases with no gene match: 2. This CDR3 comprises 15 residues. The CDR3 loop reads CASSPGQMNTGELFF. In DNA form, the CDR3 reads TGTGCCAGCTCACCGGGACAGATGAACACCGGGGAGCTGTTTTTT.

Here the CDR3 reads CASSGRAVAEKLFF. The CDR3 DNA is TGTGCCAGCAGCGGGCGGGCGGTAGCGGAAAAACTGTTTTTT. The chain joins TRBV9 to TRBJ1-4; D is unresolved. Germline CDR1 is SGDLS and CDR2 is YYNGEE. The CDR3 runs 14 residues. Trimming removed 3 bases at V and 8 bases at J, with 14 bases between.

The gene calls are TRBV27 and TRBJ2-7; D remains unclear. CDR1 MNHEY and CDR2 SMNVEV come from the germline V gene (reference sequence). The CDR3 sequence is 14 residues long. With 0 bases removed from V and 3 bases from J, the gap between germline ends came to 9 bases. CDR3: CASSLSGRYYEQYF. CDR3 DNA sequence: TGTGCCAGCAGTTTATCGGGTCGGTACTACGAGCAGTACTTC.

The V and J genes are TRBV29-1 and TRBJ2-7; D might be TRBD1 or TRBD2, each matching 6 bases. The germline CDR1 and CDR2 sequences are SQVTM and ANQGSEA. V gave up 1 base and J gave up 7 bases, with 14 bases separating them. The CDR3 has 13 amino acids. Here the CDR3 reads CSVEGRGIGEQYF. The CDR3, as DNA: TGCAGCGTTGAAGGGAGGGGGATTGGGGAGCAGTACTTC.

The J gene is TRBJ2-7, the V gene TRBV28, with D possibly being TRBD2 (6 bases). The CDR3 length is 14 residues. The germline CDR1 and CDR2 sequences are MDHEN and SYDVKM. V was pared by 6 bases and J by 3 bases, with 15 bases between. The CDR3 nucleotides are TGTGCCAGCAGAATGGGCGGGGCCCACTACGAGCAGTACTTC. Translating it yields CASRMGGAHYEQYF.

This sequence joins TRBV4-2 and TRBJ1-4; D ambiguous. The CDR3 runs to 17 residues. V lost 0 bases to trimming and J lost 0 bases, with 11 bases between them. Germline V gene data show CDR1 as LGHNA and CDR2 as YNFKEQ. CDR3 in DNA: TGTGCCAGCAGCCAAGAAACTTACCGAGCAACTAATGAAAAACTGTTTTTT. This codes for CASSQETYRATNEKLFF.

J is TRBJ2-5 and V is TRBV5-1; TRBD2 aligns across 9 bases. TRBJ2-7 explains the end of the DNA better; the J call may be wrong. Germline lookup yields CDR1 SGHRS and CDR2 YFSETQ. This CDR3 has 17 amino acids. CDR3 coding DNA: TGCGCCAGCAGCCCCCGACCTAGCGGGAACGGGTCCTACGAGCAGTACTTC. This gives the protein CASSPRPSGNGSYEQYF.

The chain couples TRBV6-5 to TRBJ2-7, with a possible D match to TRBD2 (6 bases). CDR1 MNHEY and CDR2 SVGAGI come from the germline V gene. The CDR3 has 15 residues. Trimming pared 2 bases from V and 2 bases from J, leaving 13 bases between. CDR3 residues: CASSYDGSGTYEQYF. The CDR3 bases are TGTGCCAGCAGTTACGACGGGAGTGGTACCTACGAGCAGTACTTC.

This chain's CDR3 is CAWSQFAGGKDTQYF. DNA for the CDR3: TGTGCCTGGAGCCAGTTTGCGGGAGGTAAAGATACGCAGTATTTT. The J gene is TRBJ2-3, the V gene TRBV30; 8 nucleotides align to TRBD2. The CDR3 is made up of 15 amino acids. J was trimmed by 5 bases and V by 3 bases; bases with no gene match: 10. The germline V gene has CDR1 GTSNPN and CDR2 SVGIG (reference sequence).

The CDR3, as DNA: TGTGCCAGCAGCTTAGTTGTTGGAAACACCATATATTTT. Translated, it gives CASSLVVGNTIYF. J is TRBJ1-3 and V is TRBV28, with D unclear. From germline, CDR1 is MDHEN and CDR2 SYDVKM. The V end was cut by 6 bases, the J end by 3 bases, with 9 bases between. This CDR3 comprises 13 residues.